Listed here is a single T cell receptor (beta chain). The count of this clone is one. The antigen it recognizes is unknown. No much larger clonotype is one base removed from it; base qualities were not supplied. TCRbeta CDR3 regions were amplified from genomic DNA by means of the immunoSEQ Assay, a bias-controlled multiplex PCR. On the study's bioinformatics: Nucleated cell counts per sample were estimated from amplification of reference gene primers within the assay. Sequence reads were collapsed and filtered to measure the absolute abundance of every unique TCRbeta CDR3 rearrangement. For each sample, productive Simpson clonality was calculated by taking the square root of Simpson's diversity index across productive rearrangements. This immuneACCESS table, as held by TCRdb, lists in-frame sequences with V and J called but not all clones. Of the missing ones, under half trace to an unresolved V gene in checked studies; the others have no known cause. Clone size and V and J calls were adopted from that table, with D and trimming inferred from the DNA. The sample yields roughly 300,000 clones; around 87% were counted once. The ten largest clones represent roughly 5.2% of the sample.

The CDR3 sequence holds 16 residues, the cysteine and phenylalanine included. The read is trimmed to its CDR3 DNA, 48 bases read in frame from base 1. Trimmed from V: 0 bases; trimmed from J: 6 bases; junction bases lacking a gene match: 9. CDR1 and CDR2, per the germline V gene (reference sequence), are MNHEY and SMNVEV. This record belongs to a study of blood T cell repertoires in COVID-19 (TCRdb year 2020). Study-wide context: Collaborator samples came from the United States, Italy and Spain and covered acute and convalescent phases of COVID-19. The prospective study material was composed of cDNA or gDNA derived from T cells, B-cell-depleted T cells, or PBMCs. The dataset comprised deeply sampled blood TCRbeta repertoires from subjects exposed to, actively infected with, or recovered from COVID-19. The repertoires were released in a freely available public database intended as a resource for research on the immune response to SARS-CoV-2. The samples were drawn from the first 160 participants of the ongoing ImmuneRACE study and from 950 to 1,500 subjects provided by 6 global collaborators. The sample metadata nearly always contained a de-identified subject ID, COVID-19 status, age in years and sex. Where HLA class I and class II types were available, the types were taken from metadata supplied by the sample provider, not from assay-based typing.

Broad study findings and their caveats: How much clinical and demographic metadata was included differed by source and by participant, and the metadata was provided uncurated.

Participants in the prospective study were enrolled through a virtual design, were aged roughly 18 to 95 years, and lived in roughly 25 United States geographic areas. In the prospective study, participants were assigned to cohorts based on the clinical history participants reported in a screening survey and a study questionnaire. For ImmuneRACE Cohort 3, a participant was defined as recovered based on two consecutive negative NP/OP PCR tests, clearance by a healthcare professional, or resolution of symptoms. In the prospective study, mobile phlebotomists collected whole blood, serum and a nasopharyngeal or oropharyngeal swab from each participant. Participants in the prospective study had the option to provide additional blood draws and questionnaires over an approximately 2-month period. Before DNA extraction, prospective study blood samples were shipped either frozen or at room temperature.

The sequenced sample was PBMCs or T cells enriched from blood (not recorded which). The clonotype comes from a woman aged 30 to 39 who had recovered from COVID-19. The rearranged segments are TRBV27 and TRBJ2-3; TRBD2 aligns with 7 central bases. The nucleotides read TGTGCCAGCAGTTTATCGAGGCGGGGGTCCCCGGATACGCAGTATTTT. Protein translation: CASSLSRRGSPDTQYF.